This T cell receptor beta chain originates from a study of T cells in women clearing cervical HPV infection. TCR beta CDR3 amplified by multiplex PCR from roughly 1,100 ng genomic DNA. The protocol was immunoSEQ multiplex PCR, while the TCRdb copy is restricted to in-frame clones and leaves out a portion. The sample table includes more than 40,000 clones. In regard to this clone: Antigen unknown. The read comes to an end 3 residues before the CDR3 does, leaving the germline J gene to fill in the end.

The CDR3 spans 13 residues. V was shortened by 10 bases and J by 6 bases, with 16 bases between the two germline ends. Germline lookup yields CDR1 LNHDA and CDR2 SQIVND (reference sequence). Study observations and caveats: CIN3+ cases had significantly higher TCR repertoire richness than controls, but evenness did not differ.

V usage is TRBV19 and J usage is TRBJ2-1, with D perhaps being TRBD1 or TRBD2 (6 bases each). The sequenced sample was blood buffy coat. This receptor was obtained from a woman between 18 and 70 years old with a cervical HPV16 infection that either progressed to CIN3+ or cleared (not recorded which). The CDR3 DNA, read in part, is TGTGCCACGGAGGGGGAAGGCTTCAATGAG. It yields the protein CATEGEGFNE. The entire CDR3 protein is CATEGEGFNEQFF.